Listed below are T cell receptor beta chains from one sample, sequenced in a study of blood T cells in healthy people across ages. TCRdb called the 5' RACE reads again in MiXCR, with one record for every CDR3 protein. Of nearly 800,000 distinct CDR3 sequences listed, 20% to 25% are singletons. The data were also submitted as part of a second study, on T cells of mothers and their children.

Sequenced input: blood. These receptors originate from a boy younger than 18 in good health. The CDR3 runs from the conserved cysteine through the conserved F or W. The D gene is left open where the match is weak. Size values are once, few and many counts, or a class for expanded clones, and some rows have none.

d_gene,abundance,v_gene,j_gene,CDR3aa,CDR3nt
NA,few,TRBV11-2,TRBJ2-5,CASSLDRGPGTQYF,TGTGCCAGCAGCTTAGATCGGGGGCCGGGGACCCAGTACTTC
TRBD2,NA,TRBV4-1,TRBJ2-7,CASSPSTSGRAFSYEQYF,TGCGCCAGCAGCCCGTCCACTAGCGGGAGGGCCTTCTCCTACGAGCAGTACTTC
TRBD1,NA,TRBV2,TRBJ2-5,CASSGDRVETQYF,TGTGCCAGCTCCGGGGACAGGGTGGAGACCCAGTACTTC
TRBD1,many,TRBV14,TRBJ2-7,CASSLRDRTYEQYF,TGTGCCAGCAGCCTCCGGGACAGAACCTACGAGCAGTACTTC
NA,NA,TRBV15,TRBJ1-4,CATSRPGAYGEKLFF,TGTGCCACCAGCAGGCCGGGAGCCTACGGGGAAAAACTGTTTTTT
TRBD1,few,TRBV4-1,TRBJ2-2,CASSLDRENTGEPFF,TGCGCCAGCAGCCTTGACAGGGAGAACACCGGGGAGCCGTTTTTT
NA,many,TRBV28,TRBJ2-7,CASSLPVGRSSSYEQYF,TGTGCCAGCAGCTTACCAGTGGGACGGTCTTCATCCTACGAGCAGTACTTC
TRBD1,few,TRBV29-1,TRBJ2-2,CSVETGTGVAGELFF,TGCAGCGTTGAAACCGGGACAGGGGTTGCCGGGGAGCTGTTTTTT
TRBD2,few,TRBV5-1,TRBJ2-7,CASSPRTSGSRRAGEQYF,TGCGCCAGCAGCCCCCGGACTAGCGGGAGTCGACGCGCTGGCGAGCAGTACTTC
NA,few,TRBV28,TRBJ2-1,CASSSYLRVSYNEQFF,TGTGCCAGCAGTTCCTACCTCAGGGTCTCCTACAATGAGCAGTTCTTC
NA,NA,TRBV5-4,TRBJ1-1,CAGSVGGKGTEAFF,TGTGCCGGCTCTGTAGGGGGAAAGGGTACTGAAGCTTTCTTT
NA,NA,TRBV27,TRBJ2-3,CASNSGMGTDTQYF,TGTGCCAGCAACTCAGGGATGGGCACAGATACGCAGTATTTT
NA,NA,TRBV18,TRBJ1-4,CASSPKVGANEKLFF,TGTGCCAGCTCACCGAAGGTCGGGGCTAATGAAAAACTGTTTTTT
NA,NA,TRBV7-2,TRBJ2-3,CASSLYLDTQYF,TGTGCCAGCAGCTTATATCTAGATACGCAGTATTTT
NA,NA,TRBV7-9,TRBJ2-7,CASSPVLQGHQGGQYF,TGTGCCAGCAGCCCAGTGCTTCAGGGACATCAAGGCGGGCAGTACTTC
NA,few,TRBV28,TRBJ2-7,CASTSPHVEQYF,TGTGCCAGCACTTCCCCCCACGTGGAGCAGTACTTC
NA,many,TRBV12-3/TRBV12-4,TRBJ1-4,CASSRSPGNEKLFF,TGTGCCAGCAGTCGATCACCGGGAAATGAAAAACTGTTTTTT
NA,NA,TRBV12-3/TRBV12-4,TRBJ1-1,CASSKRSVGNTEAFF,TGTGCCAGCAGTAAGAGGAGCGTGGGGAACACTGAAGCTTTCTTT
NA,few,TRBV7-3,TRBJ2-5,CASSSTGQQGETQYF,TGTGCCAGCAGCTCAACTGGACAGCAGGGAGAGACCCAGTACTTC
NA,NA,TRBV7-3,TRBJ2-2,CASSLTGTGNTGELFF,TGTGCCAGCAGCCTCACAGGGACGGGGAACACCGGGGAGCTGTTTTTT
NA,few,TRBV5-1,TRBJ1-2,CASSAGLVQGYTF,TGCGCCAGCAGCGCCGGACTGGTCCAGGGCTACACCTTC
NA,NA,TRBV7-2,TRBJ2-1,CASSYEPWDEQFF,TGTGCCAGCAGCTACGAGCCTTGGGATGAGCAGTTCTTC
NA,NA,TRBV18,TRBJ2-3,CASSPWEDLTGTQYF,TGTGCCAGCTCACCATGGGAGGATCTCACAGGTACGCAGTATTTT
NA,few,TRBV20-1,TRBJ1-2,CSARGTYSNYGYTF,TGCAGTGCTAGGGGGACGTATTCTAACTATGGCTACACCTTC
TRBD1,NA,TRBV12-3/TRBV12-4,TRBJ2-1,CASSSGQGSHNEQFF,TGTGCCAGCAGTTCCGGACAGGGTAGCCACAATGAGCAGTTCTTC
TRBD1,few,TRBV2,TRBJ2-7,CASSATGNYEQYF,TGTGCCAGCAGTGCGACAGGGAACTACGAGCAGTACTTC
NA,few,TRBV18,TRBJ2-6,CASSGSLPGANVLTF,TGTGCCAGCTCAGGAAGCCTTCCTGGGGCCAACGTCCTGACTTTC
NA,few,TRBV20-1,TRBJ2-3,CSARGDPVSDTQYF,TGCAGTGCTAGAGGGGATCCCGTATCGGATACGCAGTATTTT
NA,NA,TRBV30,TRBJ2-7,CAWSGGAYEQYF,TGTGCCTGGAGCGGGGGTGCCTACGAGCAGTACTTC
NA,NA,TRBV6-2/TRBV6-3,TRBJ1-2,CASSFLRDTYGYTF,TGTGCCAGCAGTTTCCTCCGGGACACCTATGGCTACACCTTC
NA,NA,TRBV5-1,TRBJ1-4,CASTAGAQGTNEKLFF,TGCGCCAGCACCGCAGGGGCCCAAGGAACTAATGAAAAACTGTTTTTT
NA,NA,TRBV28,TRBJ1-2,CASSFLGEGNYGYTF,TGTGCCAGCAGTTTCCTCGGTGAGGGTAACTATGGCTACACCTTC
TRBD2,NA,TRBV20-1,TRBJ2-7,CSAGTSGRAHEQYF,TGCAGTGCCGGGACTAGCGGGAGGGCCCACGAGCAGTACTTC
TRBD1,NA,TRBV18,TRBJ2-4,CASSPSTGGVQNIQYF,TGTGCCAGCTCACCCTCGACAGGGGGGGTCCAAAACATTCAGTACTTC
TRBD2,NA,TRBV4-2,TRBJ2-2,CASSQEQGLDTGELFF,TGTGCCAGCAGCCAAGAACAGGGACTAGACACCGGGGAGCTGTTTTTT
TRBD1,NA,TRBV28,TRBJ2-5,CASSFPDRGLQETQYF,TGTGCCAGCAGTTTTCCGGACAGGGGACTCCAAGAGACCCAGTACTTC
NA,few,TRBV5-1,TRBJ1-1,CASSFYRDGEAFF,TGCGCCAGCAGCTTTTACAGGGACGGTGAAGCTTTCTTT
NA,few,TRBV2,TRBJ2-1,CASQASEYNEQFF,TGTGCCAGCCAGGCTAGCGAGTACAATGAGCAGTTCTTC
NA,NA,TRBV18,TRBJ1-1,CASSPKGATTEAFF,TGTGCCAGCTCACCGAAAGGGGCTACCACTGAAGCTTTCTTT
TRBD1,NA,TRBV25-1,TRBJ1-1,CASRRQGGNTEAFF,TGTGCCAGCAGAAGACAGGGTGGAAACACTGAAGCTTTCTTT
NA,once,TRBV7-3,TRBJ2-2,CASAVRLAGTGELFF,TGTGCCAGCGCAGTTCGGCTAGCCGGTACCGGGGAGCTGTTTTTT
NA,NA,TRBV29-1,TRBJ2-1,CSVPPGRPRANEQFF,TGCAGCGTTCCCCCGGGACGACCTCGAGCGAATGAGCAGTTCTTC
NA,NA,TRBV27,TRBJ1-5,CASSRGAVGNQPQHF,TGTGCCAGCAGTCGAGGGGCGGTGGGCAATCAGCCCCAGCATTTT
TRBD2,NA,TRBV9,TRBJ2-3,CASAGESSDTQYF,TGTGCCAGCGCGGGGGAGTCATCGGATACGCAGTATTTT
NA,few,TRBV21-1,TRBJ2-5,CASSKGRGGETQYF,TGTGCCAGCAGCAAGGGAAGGGGAGGGGAGACCCAGTACTTC
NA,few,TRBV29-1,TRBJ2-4,CSVEVRGIQYF,TGCAGCGTTGAGGTCAGAGGCATTCAGTACTTC
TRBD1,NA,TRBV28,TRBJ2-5,CASRPRDRGRETQYF,TGTGCCAGCAGACCTCGGGACAGGGGTCGAGAGACCCAGTACTTC
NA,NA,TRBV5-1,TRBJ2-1,CASSLAGQTSSYNEQFF,TGCGCCAGCAGCTTGGCTGGACAGACAAGCTCCTACAATGAGCAGTTCTTC
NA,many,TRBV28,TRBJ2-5,CASSLLLAAQYF,TGTGCCAGCAGCCTTCTACTTGCGGCCCAGTACTTC
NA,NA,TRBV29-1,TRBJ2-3,CSFEELGDTQYF,TGCAGCTTCGAGGAACTTGGAGATACGCAGTATTTT
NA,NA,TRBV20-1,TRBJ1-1,CSAPRGGKGANTEAFF,TGCAGTGCTCCGCGGGGAGGGAAAGGAGCGAACACTGAAGCTTTCTTT
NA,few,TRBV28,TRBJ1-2,CASSLFSVSGYTF,TGTGCCAGCAGTTTATTTTCTGTAAGCGGCTACACCTTC